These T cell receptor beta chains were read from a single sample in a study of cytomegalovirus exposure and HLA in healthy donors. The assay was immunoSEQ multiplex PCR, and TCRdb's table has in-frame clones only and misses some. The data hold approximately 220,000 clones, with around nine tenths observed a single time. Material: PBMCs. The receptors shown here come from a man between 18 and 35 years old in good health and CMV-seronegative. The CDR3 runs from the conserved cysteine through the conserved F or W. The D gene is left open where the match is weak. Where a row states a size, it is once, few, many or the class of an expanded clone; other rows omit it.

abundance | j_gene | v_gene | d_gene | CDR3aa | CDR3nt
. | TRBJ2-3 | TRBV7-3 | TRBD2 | CASSLWASGRTDTQYF | TGTGCCAGCAGCTTATGGGCTAGCGGTAGAACAGATACGCAGTATTTT
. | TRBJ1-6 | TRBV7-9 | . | CASSLGFMASSYNSPLHF | TGTGCCAGCAGCTTAGGATTCATGGCAAGCTCCTATAATTCACCCCTCCACTTT
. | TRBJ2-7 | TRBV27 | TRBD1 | CASSLSTGGSYEQYF | TGTGCCAGCAGTTTGTCGACAGGGGGGTCCTACGAGCAGTACTTC
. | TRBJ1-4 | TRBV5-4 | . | CASSPEGGSEKLFF | TGTGCCAGCAGCCCCGAGGGGGGGTCTGAAAAACTGTTTTTT
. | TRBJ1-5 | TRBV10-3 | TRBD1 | CAISDRGPGNQPQHF | TGTGCCATCAGCGACAGGGGGCCGGGCAATCAGCCCCAGCATTTT
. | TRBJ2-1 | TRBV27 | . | CASSLLAQGSSYNEQFF | TGTGCCAGCAGCCTTCTGGCCCAAGGGAGCTCCTACAATGAGCAGTTCTTC
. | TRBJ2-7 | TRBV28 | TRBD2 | CASSLIAGVSYEQYF | TGTGCCAGCAGTTTAATAGCGGGAGTTTCCTACGAGCAGTACTTC
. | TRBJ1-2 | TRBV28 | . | CASSHYGYTF | TGTGCCAGCAGCCATTATGGCTACACCTTC
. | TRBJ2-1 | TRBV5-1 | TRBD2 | CASSWGLAGGGHNEQFF | TGCGCCAGCAGCTGGGGTCTAGCGGGGGGCGGGCACAATGAGCAGTTCTTC
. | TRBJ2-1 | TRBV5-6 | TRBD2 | CASSSRTSGRARNEQFF | TGTGCCAGCAGCTCTCGGACTAGCGGGAGGGCTCGTAATGAGCAGTTCTTC
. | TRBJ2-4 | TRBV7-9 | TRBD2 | CASSSTSGETAKNIQYF | TGTGCCAGCAGCTCGACTAGCGGAGAAACGGCCAAAAACATTCAGTACTTC
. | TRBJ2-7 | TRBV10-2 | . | CTSSDRGYEQYF | TGCACCAGCAGTGATCGGGGCTACGAGCAGTACTTC
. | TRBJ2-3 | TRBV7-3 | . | CASSPSGDRTDTQYF | TGTGCCAGCAGCCCTAGTGGAGATAGAACAGATACGCAGTATTTT
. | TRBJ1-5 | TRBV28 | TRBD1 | CASRSTGAVQPQHF | TGTGCCAGCAGATCTACAGGGGCGGTGCAGCCCCAGCATTTT
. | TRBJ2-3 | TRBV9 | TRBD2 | CASSVGGLAAQGSPDTQYF | TGTGCCAGCAGCGTAGGTGGACTAGCGGCCCAAGGGAGTCCAGATACGCAGTATTTT
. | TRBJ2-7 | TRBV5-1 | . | CASSLEPELTYEQYF | TGCGCCAGCAGCTTGGAACCCGAACTCACCTACGAGCAGTACTTC
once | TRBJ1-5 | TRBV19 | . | CASSKDRDQPQHF | TGTGCCAGTAGTAAAGATCGGGATCAGCCCCAGCATTTT
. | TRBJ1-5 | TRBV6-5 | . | CASKKSGGNQPQHF | TGTGCCAGCAAAAAATCAGGGGGCAATCAGCCCCAGCATTTT
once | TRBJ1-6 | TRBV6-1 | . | CASSEKRGINSPLHF | TGTGCCAGCAGTGAAAAGAGAGGGATCAATTCACCCCTCCACTTT
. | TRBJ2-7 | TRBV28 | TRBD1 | CASKGQGAREQYF | TGTGCCAGCAAAGGACAGGGGGCGCGGGAGCAGTACTTC
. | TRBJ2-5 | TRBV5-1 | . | CASSLNGIPQETQYF | TGCGCCAGCAGCTTGAACGGGATTCCGCAAGAGACCCAGTACTTC
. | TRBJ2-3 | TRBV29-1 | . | CSVEDRGDTQYF | TGCAGCGTTGAAGACAGGGGCGATACGCAGTATTTT
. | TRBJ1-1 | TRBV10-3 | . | CAISRMGGDEAFF | TGTGCCATCAGTAGAATGGGAGGCGATGAAGCTTTCTTT
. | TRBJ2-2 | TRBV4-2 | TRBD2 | CASSQDLAGGNTGELFF | TGTGCCAGCAGCCAAGATTTAGCGGGAGGTAATACCGGGGAGCTGTTTTTT
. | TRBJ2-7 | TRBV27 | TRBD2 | CASSPRPTSGSRYEQYF | TGTGCCAGCAGTCCCAGACCTACTAGCGGGAGTAGGTACGAGCAGTACTTC
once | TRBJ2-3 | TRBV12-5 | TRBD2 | CASGPTLAGGGDTQYF | TGTGCTAGTGGCCCCACCTTGGCGGGGGGAGGGGATACGCAGTATTTT
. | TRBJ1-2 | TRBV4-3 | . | CASSRDTWYGYTF | TGCGCCAGCAGCCGGGACACTTGGTATGGCTACACCTTC
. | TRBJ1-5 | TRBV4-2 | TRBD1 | CASSQVDRGNQPQHF | TGTGCCAGCAGCCAGGTGGACAGGGGCAATCAGCCCCAGCATTTT
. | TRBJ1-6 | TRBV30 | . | CAWSATGARGNSPLHF | TGTGCCTGGAGTGCCACGGGCGCTCGGGGGAACTCACCCCTCCACTTT
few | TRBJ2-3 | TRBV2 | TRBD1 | CASMWDRGADTQYF | TGTGCCAGCATGTGGGACAGAGGTGCAGATACGCAGTATTTT
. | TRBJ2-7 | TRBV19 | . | CASSITAGLPYEQYF | TGTGCCAGTAGTATTACAGCGGGTCTTCCCTACGAGCAGTACTTC
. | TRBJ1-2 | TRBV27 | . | CASSSMPSPPGGYTF | TGTGCCAGCAGTTCCATGCCGAGCCCACCTGGTGGCTACACCTTC
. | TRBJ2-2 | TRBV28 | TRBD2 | CASSSPGGGRPGELFF | TGTGCCAGCAGTTCTCCTGGGGGAGGGAGGCCCGGGGAGCTGTTTTTT
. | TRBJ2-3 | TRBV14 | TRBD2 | CASSQDHTSGRPPDTQYF | TGTGCCAGCAGCCAAGATCACACTAGCGGGAGACCCCCAGATACGCAGTATTTT
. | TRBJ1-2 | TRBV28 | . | CASRPLGTYGYTF | TGTGCCAGCAGGCCACTAGGGACTTATGGCTACACCTTC
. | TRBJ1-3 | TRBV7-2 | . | CASSPPSSGNTIYF | TGTGCCAGCAGTCCACCGAGCTCTGGAAACACCATATATTTT
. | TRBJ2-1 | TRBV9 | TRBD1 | CASSVIGQAEQFF | TGTGCCAGCAGCGTAATAGGACAGGCAGAGCAGTTCTTC
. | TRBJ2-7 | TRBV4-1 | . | CASSQDNGYEQYF | TGCGCCAGCAGCCAAGACAACGGCTACGAGCAGTACTTC
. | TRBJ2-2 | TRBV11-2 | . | CASSFVARGNTGELFF | TGTGCCAGCAGCTTTGTCGCGCGGGGGAACACCGGGGAGCTGTTTTTT
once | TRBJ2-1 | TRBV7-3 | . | CASSLTSGNSYNEQFF | TGTGCCAGCAGCTTAACTAGCGGCAACTCCTACAATGAGCAGTTCTTC
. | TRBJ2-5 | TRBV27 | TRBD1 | CASSQVGQGGPETQYF | TGTGCCAGCAGTCAAGTCGGACAGGGGGGACCGGAGACCCAGTACTTC
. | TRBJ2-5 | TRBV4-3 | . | CASSQDFGGRPMETQYF | TGCGCCAGCAGCCAAGATTTTGGGGGCAGGCCAATGGAGACCCAGTACTTC
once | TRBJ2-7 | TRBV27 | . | CASSSAYEQYF | TGTGCCAGCAGTTCTGCCTACGAGCAGTACTTC
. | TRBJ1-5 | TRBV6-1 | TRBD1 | CASSARGTASNQPQHF | TGTGCCAGCAGTGCAAGGGGGACAGCCAGCAATCAGCCCCAGCATTTT
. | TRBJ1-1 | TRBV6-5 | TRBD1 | CASREPGQGGEAFF | TGTGCCAGCAGGGAGCCGGGACAGGGAGGTGAAGCTTTCTTT
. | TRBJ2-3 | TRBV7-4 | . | CASSLGREVTDTQYF | TGTGCCAGCAGCTTAGGCAGGGAAGTCACAGATACGCAGTATTTT
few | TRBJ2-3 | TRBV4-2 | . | CASSQDIAGTDTQYF | TGTGCCAGCAGCCAAGATATAGCGGGCACAGATACGCAGTATTTT
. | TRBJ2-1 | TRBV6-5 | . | CASLEDSYNEQFF | TGTGCCAGCCTCGAGGACTCCTACAATGAGCAGTTCTTC
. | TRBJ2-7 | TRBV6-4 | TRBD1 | CARDTGGKSREQYF | TGTGCCAGAGACACAGGGGGTAAATCGCGAGAGCAGTACTTC
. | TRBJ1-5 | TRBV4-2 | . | CASSQEWGVNQPQHF | TGTGCCAGCAGCCAAGAGTGGGGGGTCAATCAGCCCCAGCATTTT
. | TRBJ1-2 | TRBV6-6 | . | CASSPRGLYGYTF | TGTGCCAGCAGTCCCCGGGGTCTCTATGGCTACACCTTC
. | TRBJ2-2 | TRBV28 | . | CASSFRAGRTGELFF | TGTGCCAGCAGTTTTCGAGCTGGTCGCACCGGGGAGCTGTTTTTT
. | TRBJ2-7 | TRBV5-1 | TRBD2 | CASSLAGGPYYEQYF | TGCGCCAGCAGTCTAGCGGGAGGACCCTACTACGAGCAGTACTTC
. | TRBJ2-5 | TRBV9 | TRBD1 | CASSVTGKETQYF | TGTGCCAGCAGCGTGACAGGGAAAGAGACCCAGTACTTC